The 2 T cell receptor beta chains presented below share a single source sample, sequenced in a study of CD4+ T cells in melanoma. The data were produced by immunoSEQ multiplex PCR, yet TCRdb's version contains in-frame clones alone and is incomplete. This table has over 130,000 clones, over 90% appearing once. Receptor source: a human donor with melanoma.

The chain employs TRBV6-6 and TRBJ1-1, with D perhaps matching TRBD1 (6 bases). Germline CDR1 reads MNHNY; CDR2 reads SVGAGI (reference sequence). The V and J ends lost 2 bases and 1 base respectively, with 14 bases between them. This CDR3 is 16 amino acids long. The CDR3 nucleotides read TGTGCCAGCAGTTACGGGGGCACGGTGGGGAACACTGAAGCTTTCTTT. Its protein is CASSYGGTVGNTEAFF.

A note on this clone: The sample holds other DNA sequences that translate to the same CDR3. DNA for the CDR3: TGCGCCAGCAGCACCGGGACAGGGGGGACCGGGGAGCTGTTTTTT. It is translated as CASSTGTGGTGELFF. The chain recombines TRBV5-1 with TRBJ2-2; 11 bases line up with TRBD1. The V gene's germline CDR1 is SGHRS and CDR2 YFSETQ. The CDR3 length is 15 residues. With 4 bases clipped from V and 5 bases from J, the junction kept 4 bases outside the gene matches.